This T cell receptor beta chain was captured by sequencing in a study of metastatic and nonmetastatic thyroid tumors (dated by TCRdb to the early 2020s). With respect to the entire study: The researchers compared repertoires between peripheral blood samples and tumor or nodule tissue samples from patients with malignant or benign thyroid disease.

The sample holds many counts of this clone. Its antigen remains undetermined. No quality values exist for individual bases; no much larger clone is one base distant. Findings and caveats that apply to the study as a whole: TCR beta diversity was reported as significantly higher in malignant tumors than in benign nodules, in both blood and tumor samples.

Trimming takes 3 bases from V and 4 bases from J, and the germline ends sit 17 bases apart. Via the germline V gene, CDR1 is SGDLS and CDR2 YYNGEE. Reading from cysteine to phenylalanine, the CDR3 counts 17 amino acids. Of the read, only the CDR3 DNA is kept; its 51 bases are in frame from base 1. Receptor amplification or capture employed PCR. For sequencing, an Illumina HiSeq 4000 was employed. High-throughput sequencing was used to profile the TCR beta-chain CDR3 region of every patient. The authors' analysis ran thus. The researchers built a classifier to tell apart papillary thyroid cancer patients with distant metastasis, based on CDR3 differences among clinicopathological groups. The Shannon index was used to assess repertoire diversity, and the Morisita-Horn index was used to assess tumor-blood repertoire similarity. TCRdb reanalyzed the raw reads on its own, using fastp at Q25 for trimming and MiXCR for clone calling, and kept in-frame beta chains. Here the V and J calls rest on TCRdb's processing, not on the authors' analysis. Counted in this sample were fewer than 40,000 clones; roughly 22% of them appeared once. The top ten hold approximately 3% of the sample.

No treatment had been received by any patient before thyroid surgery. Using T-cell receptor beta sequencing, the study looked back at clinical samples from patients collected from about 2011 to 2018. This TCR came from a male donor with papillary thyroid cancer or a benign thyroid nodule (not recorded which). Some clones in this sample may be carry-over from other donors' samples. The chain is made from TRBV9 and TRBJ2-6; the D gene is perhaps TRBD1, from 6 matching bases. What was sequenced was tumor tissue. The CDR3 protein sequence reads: CASSGPPMGTGANVLTF. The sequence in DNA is TGTGCCAGCAGCGGACCCCCCATGGGGACAGGGGCCAACGTCCTGACTTTC.